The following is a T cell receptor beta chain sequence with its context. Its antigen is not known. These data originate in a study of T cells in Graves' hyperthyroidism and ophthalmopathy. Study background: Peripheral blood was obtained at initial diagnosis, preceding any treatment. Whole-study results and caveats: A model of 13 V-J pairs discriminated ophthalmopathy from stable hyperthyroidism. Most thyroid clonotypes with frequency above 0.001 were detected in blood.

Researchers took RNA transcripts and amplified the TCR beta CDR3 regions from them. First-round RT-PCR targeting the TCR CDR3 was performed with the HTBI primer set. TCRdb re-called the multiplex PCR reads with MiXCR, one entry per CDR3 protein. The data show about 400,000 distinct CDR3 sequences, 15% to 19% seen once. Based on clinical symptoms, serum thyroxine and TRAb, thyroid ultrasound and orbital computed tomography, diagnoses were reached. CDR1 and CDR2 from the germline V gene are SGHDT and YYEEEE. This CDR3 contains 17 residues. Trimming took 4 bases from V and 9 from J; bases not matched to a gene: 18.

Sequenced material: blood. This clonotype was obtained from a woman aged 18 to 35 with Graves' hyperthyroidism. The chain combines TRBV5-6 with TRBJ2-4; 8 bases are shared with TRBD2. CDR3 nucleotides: TGTGCCAGCAGCCTGGTGGGTGGGGCTAGCGGGCTGGGCATTCAGTACTTC. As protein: CASSLVGGASGLGIQYF. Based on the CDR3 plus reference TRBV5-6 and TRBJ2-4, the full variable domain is DAGVTQSPTHLIKTRGQQVTLRCSPKSGHDTVSWYQQALGQGPQFIFQYYEEEERQRGNFPDRFSGHQFPNYSSELNVNALLLGDSALYLCASSLVGGASGLGIQYFGAGTRLSVL.